This T cell receptor (beta chain) is drawn from a study of early T cells in non-severe SARS-CoV-2 infection. The table lists this clonotype with a few counts. The CDR3 totals 12 residues. CDR1 SGHAT and CDR2 FQNNGV come from the germline V gene. Trimming removed 0 bases at V and 12 bases at J, with 12 bases between. MiXCR, applied by TCRdb to the 5' RACE reads, yields one record per CDR3 protein. The sample lists approximately 64,000 distinct CDR3 sequences; roughly 18% were seen once. The sample here was whole blood, taken at baseline. This chain joins TRBV11-2 and TRBJ2-7, with D hard to call. The TCR originated in an adult who was a healthcare worker with PCR-confirmed SARS-CoV-2 infection or an uninfected control (not recorded which). The CDR3 sequence: CASSLDLYIRYF. The CDR3 region has the DNA TGTGCCAGCAGCTTAGATCTGTATATCCGGTACTTC.